The 29 T cell receptor beta chains given below trace back to one sample, sequenced in a study of blood T cell repertoires in COVID-19 (TCRdb year 2020). To prepare the library, the immunoSEQ multiplex PCR assay was applied. TCRdb obtained this table from immuneACCESS and retained in-frame rearrangements with V and J assigned. These tables miss some clones; where compared with another copy, unresolved V genes account for less than half of the shortfall, and the remainder is unexplained. A total of about 250,000 clones appear in this sample, approximately 90% of them only once. The ten largest clones represent under 4% of the sample. The sequenced sample was peripheral blood. These TCRs come from a man younger than 35 with active or convalescent COVID-19.

The V gene is TRBV10-3, the J gene TRBJ2-3; weak D call: TRBD1 (6 bases). Germline CDR1 ENHRY, CDR2 SYGVKD. V lost 3 bases and J lost 4, with 11 bases in between. The CDR3 is made up of 14 amino acids. CDR3 loop: CAISETGYADTQYF. Here the CDR3 DNA reads TGTGCCATCAGTGAAACAGGGTACGCAGATACGCAGTATTTT.

The chain couples TRBV4-1 to TRBJ1-3; 7 positions agree with TRBD1. CDR3 length: 14 amino acids. From germline, CDR1 is MGHRA and CDR2 YSYEKL. Trimming at V came to 6 bases and at J to 3 bases, leaving 5 bases not matched to a gene. CDR3 sequence reads: CASRGHRGGNTIYF. CDR3 bases: TGCGCCAGCAGGGGACACAGGGGTGGAAACACCATATATTTT.

The chain joins TRBV28 to TRBJ1-1; a possible D gene is TRBD1 (5 bases). V lost 5 bases and J lost 0, with 16 bases in between. Germline V gene sequence: CDR1 MDHEN, CDR2 SYDVKM. This CDR3 is built from 16 residues. The CDR3 coding sequence is TGTGCCAGCAGTCTCCCGACAGAAAATATGAACACTGAAGCTTTCTTT. Translating gives CASSLPTENMNTEAFF.

The chain has TRBV28 and TRBJ1-1; the D is unclear. The CDR3 length is 15 residues. Trimming shortened V by 2 bases and J by 4 bases, and 14 bases separated the two germline ends. From germline, CDR1 is MDHEN and CDR2 SYDVKM. DNA for the CDR3: TGTGCCAGCAGTTTACGTAGCGGCTTGGGCACTGAAGCTTTCTTT. Translation: CASSLRSGLGTEAFF.

The chain couples TRBV5-1 to TRBJ1-4; 7 bases map to TRBD1. With V trimmed by 4 bases and J by 3 bases, 9 bases remained unmatched. Germline-derived CDR1 and CDR2 are SGHRS and YFSETQ. The CDR3 contains 16 residues. CDR3 bases: TGCGCCAGCAGCCCTCTCCCACAGGGGTCTAATGAAAAACTGTTTTTT. It specifies CASSPLPQGSNEKLFF.

This clone was recorded once. The chain combines TRBV6-5 with TRBJ1-2, with D unclear. Trimming cost V 2 bases and J 0 bases, with 7 bases left between them. Germline CDR1 is MNHEY and CDR2 is SVGAGI. This CDR3 is 14 amino acids long. CDR3 DNA sequence: TGTGCCAGCAGTTACGTCCGGGCTAACTATGGCTACACCTTC. Translation: CASSYVRANYGYTF.

This chain uses TRBV13 with TRBJ1-2, with D possibly TRBD1 on 5 matching bases. The germline V gene encodes CDR1 PRHDT and CDR2 FYEKMQ (reference sequence). Between the trimmed V and J ends, which lost 3 bases and 2 bases, there was a span of 13 bases. This CDR3 is built from 15 residues. CDR3 sequence (DNA): TGTGCCAGCAGCTTCGGGCAGGACAACAACTATGGCTACACCTTC. It yields the protein CASSFGQDNNYGYTF.

The chain uses TRBV10-2 and TRBJ1-2; D uncertain. From germline, CDR1 is WSHSY and CDR2 SAAADI. Trimming pared 3 bases from V and 2 bases from J, leaving 10 bases between. The CDR3 contains 14 residues. CDR3 residues: CASSDSAQNYGYTF. CDR3 DNA sequence: TGCGCCAGCAGTGACTCCGCACAGAACTATGGCTACACCTTC.

This clone came up once. V is TRBV27 and J is TRBJ2-5, with 7 nucleotides matching TRBD1. Losses at the gene ends were 8 bases for V and 4 bases for J; bases not matched to a gene: 13. CDR3 size: 15 residues. From germline, CDR1 is MNHEY and CDR2 SMNVEV (reference sequence). The CDR3 nucleotides are TGTGCCAGCCTACCCAGGGGGAGTCTTATAGAGACCCAGTACTTC. This encodes CASLPRGSLIETQYF.

This rearrangement joins TRBV19 to TRBJ1-1; 7 bases fit TRBD1. The CDR3 loop spans 13 amino acids. Per germline, CDR1 LNHDA and CDR2 SQIVND (reference sequence). The V segment lost 8 bases and the J segment 4 bases; nucleotides outside the gene matches: 7. The CDR3 bases are TGTGCCAGTCGGGCAGGGGGACTCACTGAAGCTTTCTTT. This translates into CASRAGGLTEAFF. Based on the CDR3 plus reference TRBV19 and TRBJ1-1, the full variable domain is DGGITQSPKYLFRKEGQNVTLSCEQNLNHDAMYWYRQDPGQGLRLIYYSQIVNDFQKGDIAEGYSVSREKKESFPLTVTSAQKNPTAFYLCASRAGGLTEAFFGQGTRLTVV.

The chain joins TRBV11-1 to TRBJ2-1, with 14 bases that match TRBD2. Trimming took 5 bases from V and 8 from J; bases not matched to a gene: 5. The germline CDR1 and CDR2 sequences are SGHAT and FQDESV (reference sequence). The CDR3 sequence is 15 residues long. As DNA, the CDR3 is TGTGCCAGCAGCCAGGGACTAGCGGGAGTAGATGAGCAGTTCTTC. Translated, it gives CASSQGLAGVDEQFF.

The V call is TRBV19, the J call TRBJ2-1, with 16 bases matching TRBD2. The ends lost 6 bases at V and 8 bases at J; junction bases unmatched: 13. The CDR3 covers 18 residues. Germline CDR1 reads LNHDA; CDR2 reads SQIVND (reference sequence). The CDR3 DNA reads TGTGCCAGTAGAAATAACCCGGGACTAGCGGGAGGGCCCCATGAGCAGTTCTTC. As protein: CASRNNPGLAGGPHEQFF.

Only a few counts were recorded for this clone. V usage is TRBV6-6 and J usage is TRBJ2-1, with TRBD2 matching over 8 bases. With V trimmed by 4 bases and J by 9 bases, 8 bases remained unmatched. The CDR3 loop spans 14 amino acids. Germline V CDR1 and CDR2: MNHNY, SVGAGI (reference sequence). The CDR3 coding sequence is TGTGCCAGCAGTTCCGGGACTAGTTTGGCTGAGCAGTTCTTC. Its translation: CASSSGTSLAEQFF.

This chain uses TRBV7-2 with TRBJ2-7, with TRBD1 identical over 7 bases. Germline CDR1 SGHTA, CDR2 FQGNSA. This CDR3 has 16 amino acids. J was trimmed by 0 bases and V by 5 bases; bases with no gene match: 10. In nucleotides, the CDR3 is TGTGCCAGCAGCCCGTACCGGGACAGCTACTCCTACGAGCAGTACTTC. This codes for CASSPYRDSYSYEQYF.

The chain couples TRBV6-5 to TRBJ1-2, with a possible D match to TRBD1 (6 bases). From germline, CDR1 is MNHEY and CDR2 SVGAGI. V lost 3 bases and J 2 bases, leaving 10 bases between the germline ends. This CDR3 spans 14 amino acids. CDR3 sequence reads: CASSYNRVNYGYTF. DNA for the CDR3: TGTGCCAGCAGTTATAACAGGGTGAACTATGGCTACACCTTC.

The count of this clone is one. The chain links TRBV18 to TRBJ2-1, with TRBD1 matching 10 bases. The V gene's germline CDR1 is KGHSH and CDR2 LQKENI. J lost 6 bases, V lost 1 base, and 9 bases had no gene match. CDR3 length: 17 amino acids. CDR3 bases: TGTGCCAGCTCACCACTTTATAAGGGACAGGGGCGCAATGAGCAGTTCTTC. This gives the protein CASSPLYKGQGRNEQFF.

This clone was counted only a few times. CDR3 coding DNA: TGTGCCAGCAGTTTATGGACAGGGCATTCACCCCTCCACTTT. Its translation is CASSLWTGHSPLHF. This sequence joins TRBV27 and TRBJ1-6; 8 bases agree with TRBD1. V lost 1 base, J lost 8 bases, and 1 base stayed unmatched. From germline, CDR1 is MNHEY and CDR2 SMNVEV (reference sequence). The CDR3 is made up of 14 amino acids.

This clone was detected only a few times. This sequence joins TRBV29-1 and TRBJ1-1; a weak D match, TRBD1 (5 bases). With 3 bases removed from V and 1 base from J, the gap between germline ends came to 6 bases. The CDR3 loop spans 12 amino acids. In germline, CDR1 is SQVTM, CDR2 ANQGSEA. Written as DNA, the CDR3 is TGCAGCGTTGATGACAGGAACACTGAAGCTTTCTTT. As protein: CSVDDRNTEAFF.

This chain joins TRBV2 and TRBJ2-1; the match to TRBD2 covers 11 bases. Germline values: CDR1 SNHLY, CDR2 FYNNEI. With 7 bases clipped from V and 7 bases from J, the junction kept 9 bases outside the gene matches. This CDR3 spans 15 amino acids. The CDR3: CASKLAGGPLNEQFF. In DNA, the CDR3 is TGTGCCAGCAAATTAGCGGGGGGGCCTCTAAATGAGCAGTTCTTC.

This clone was picked up one time. The chain is built from TRBV27 and TRBJ2-7; 9 bases fit TRBD2. The germline gives CDR1 MNHEY, CDR2 SMNVEV (reference sequence). The CDR3 contains 14 residues. V was pared by 3 bases and J by 3 bases, with 3 bases of the junction left unmatched. The DNA of the CDR3 is TGTGCCAGCAGTTTGGGCGGGAGGGGCTACGAGCAGTACTTC. Its protein is CASSLGGRGYEQYF.

The genes are TRBV7-2 and TRBJ2-7, with 10 bases that match TRBD2. With V trimmed by 4 bases and J by 2 bases, 2 bases remained unmatched. Germline V lookup: CDR1 SGHTA, CDR2 FQGNSA. This CDR3 has 14 residues. CDR3 DNA sequence: TGTGCCAGCAGCTACACTAGCGGGGCCTACGAGCAGTACTTC. Translating it yields CASSYTSGAYEQYF.

V usage is TRBV2 and J usage is TRBJ2-5, with 10 bases fitting TRBD2. The germline V gene encodes CDR1 SNHLY and CDR2 FYNNEI. The V gene end was trimmed by 6 bases and the J gene end by 5 bases; junction bases not matched to a gene: 3. This CDR3 region has 13 residues. Written as DNA, the CDR3 is TGTGCCAGCAGGGGGACTAGCGCGGAGACCCAGTACTTC. Its protein is CASRGTSAETQYF.

The chain carries TRBV18 and TRBJ2-1; TRBD2 matches at 10 bases. Germline values: CDR1 KGHSH, CDR2 LQKENI. This CDR3 spans 15 amino acids. V trimming: 3 bases; J trimming: 7 bases; junction bases outside the gene matches: 6. The CDR3 nucleotides are TGTGCCAGCTCACCGTTAGGACTAGCGGCAAATGAGCAGTTCTTC. It translates to CASSPLGLAANEQFF. Complete variable domain (other parts from reference TRBV18 and TRBJ2-1): NAGVMQNPRHLVRRRGQEARLRCSPMKGHSHVYWYRQLPEEGLKFMVYLQKENIIDESGMPKERFSAEFPKEGPSILRIQQVVRGDSAAYFCASSPLGLAANEQFFGPGTRLTVL.

V is TRBV7-9 and J is TRBJ1-1; weak D call: TRBD1 (5 bases). Between the trimmed V and J ends, which lost 5 bases and 3 bases, there was a span of 16 bases. CDR1 SEHNR and CDR2 FQNEAQ come from the germline V gene (reference sequence). The CDR3 length is 15 residues. CDR3 nucleotide sequence: TGTGCCAGCAGCCCGACCACAGGCCCTTACACTGAAGCTTTCTTT. Its translation: CASSPTTGPYTEAFF.

V is TRBV4-1 and J is TRBJ2-5; a weak D match, TRBD2 (5 bases). V was clipped by 0 bases and J by 5 bases, with 13 bases between them. The CDR3 is 15 residues long. Germline V CDR1 and CDR2: MGHRA, YSYEKL. Here the CDR3 reads CASSQEGGLAETQYF. DNA for the CDR3: TGCGCCAGCAGCCAAGAAGGAGGTCTGGCGGAGACCCAGTACTTC.

V usage is TRBV19 and J usage is TRBJ1-1, with no clear D. The CDR3 length is 15 residues. Trimming pared 4 bases from V and 7 bases from J, leaving 19 bases between. Germline CDR1 is LNHDA and CDR2 is SQIVND (reference sequence). CDR3 nucleotide sequence: TGTGCCAGTAGTAGAAGTGGCCTCTGGAGCAGTGAAGCTTTCTTT. It codes for CASSRSGLWSSEAFF. Complete variable domain (other parts from reference TRBV19 and TRBJ1-1): DGGITQSPKYLFRKEGQNVTLSCEQNLNHDAMYWYRQDPGQGLRLIYYSQIVNDFQKGDIAEGYSVSREKKESFPLTVTSAQKNPTAFYLCASSRSGLWSSEAFFGQGTRLTVV.

The chain combines TRBV5-8 with TRBJ1-4, with 7 nucleotides matching TRBD1. Germline loops: CDR1 SGHTS, CDR2 YDEGEE. The CDR3 extends over 16 amino acids. Trimming cost V 0 bases and J 6 bases; bases outside gene matches: 8. This CDR3 is CASSLGDRVMDEKLFF. The CDR3 DNA is TGTGCCAGCAGCTTGGGCGACAGGGTTATGGATGAAAAACTGTTTTTT.

V is TRBV5-4 and J is TRBJ2-7, with 8 positions matching TRBD2. There are 14 residues in the CDR3. Per germline, CDR1 SGHNT and CDR2 YYREEE (reference sequence). Trimming took 7 bases from V and 4 from J; bases not matched to a gene: 10. CDR3 nucleotides: TGTGCCAGCCGGGAAGCGGGAGAAAGTTACGAGCAGTACTTC. This sequence encodes CASREAGESYEQYF.

V gene TRBV12-3 or TRBV12-4 combines with J gene TRBJ1-2; weak D call: TRBD1 (5 bases). CDR3 length: 13 amino acids. Trimming took 1 base from V and 9 from J, leaving 12 bases between them. CDR3 in DNA: TGTGCCAGCAGTTTAGGGCAGGGATATAGCTACACCTTC. This gives the protein CASSLGQGYSYTF.